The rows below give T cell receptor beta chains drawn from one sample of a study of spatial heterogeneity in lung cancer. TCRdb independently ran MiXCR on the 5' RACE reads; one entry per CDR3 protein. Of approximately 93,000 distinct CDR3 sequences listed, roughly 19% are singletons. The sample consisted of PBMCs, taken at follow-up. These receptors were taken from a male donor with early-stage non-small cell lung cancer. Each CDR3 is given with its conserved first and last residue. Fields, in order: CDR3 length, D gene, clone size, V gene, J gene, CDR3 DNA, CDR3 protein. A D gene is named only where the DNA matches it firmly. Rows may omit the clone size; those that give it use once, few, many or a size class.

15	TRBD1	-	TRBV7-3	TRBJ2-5	TGTGCCAGCAGCGTGACAGGGGGGGCCCAAGAGACCCAGTACTTC	CASSVTGGAQETQYF
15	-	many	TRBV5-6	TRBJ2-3	TGTGCCAGCAGCTTTCGGGGACCGCGCACAGATACGCAGTATTTT	CASSFRGPRTDTQYF
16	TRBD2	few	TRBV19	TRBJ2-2	TGTGCCAGTAGTATAAACAGCGGGAGGGACACCGGGGAGCTGTTTTTT	CASSINSGRDTGELFF
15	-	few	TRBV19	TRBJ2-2	TGTGCCAGTAGTATGTGGGGTCCGAACACCGGGGAGCTGTTTTTT	CASSMWGPNTGELFF
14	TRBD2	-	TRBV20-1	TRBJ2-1	TGCAGTGCCCATTGGACTAGCGGGAGTGGTGAGCAGTTCTTC	CSAHWTSGSGEQFF
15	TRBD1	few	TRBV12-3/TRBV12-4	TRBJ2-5	TGTGCCAGCACCAAACAGGGGGCATCCGGCGAGACCCAGTACTTC	CASTKQGASGETQYF
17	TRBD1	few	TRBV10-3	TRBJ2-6	TGTGCCATCAAGCCGGGACAGGTGATCTCTGGGGCCAACGTCCTGACTTTC	CAIKPGQVISGANVLTF
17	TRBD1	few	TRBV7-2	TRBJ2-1	TGTGCCAGCAGCTTAGCCACCACAGGGGGATCCTACAATGAGCAGTTCTTC	CASSLATTGGSYNEQFF
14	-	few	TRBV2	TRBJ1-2	TGTGCCAGCAGTGGAATAGGGGTGGACTATGGCTACACCTTC	CASSGIGVDYGYTF
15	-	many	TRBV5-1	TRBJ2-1	TGCGCCAGCACCGAAGGACTGAGCTCCTACAATGAGCAGTTCTTC	CASTEGLSSYNEQFF
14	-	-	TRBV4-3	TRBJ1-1	TGCGCCAGCAGCCTTGGTGGCTGGAACACTGAAGCTTTCTTT	CASSLGGWNTEAFF
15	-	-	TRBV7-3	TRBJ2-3	TGTGCCAGCAGCTTAACCATAACTAGCACAGATACGCAGTATTTT	CASSLTITSTDTQYF
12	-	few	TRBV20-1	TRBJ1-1	TGCAGTGCTTCGACGCGGTTAGCTGAAGCTTTCTTT	CSASTRLAEAFF
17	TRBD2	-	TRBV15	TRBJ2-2	TGTGCCACCAGGACCGGAGGACTAGCGGACAACACCGGGGAGCTGTTTTTT	CATRTGGLADNTGELFF
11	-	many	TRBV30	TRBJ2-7	TGTGCCTGGAGTGTATCCTACGAGCAGTACTTC	CAWSVSYEQYF
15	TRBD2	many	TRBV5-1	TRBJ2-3	TGCGCCAGCAGGTCCGGGACTAGCGGGACGGATACGCAGTATTTT	CASRSGTSGTDTQYF
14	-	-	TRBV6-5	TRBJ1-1	TGTGCCAGCAGTTACTACGGGGGTAAAACTGAAGCTTTCTTT	CASSYYGGKTEAFF
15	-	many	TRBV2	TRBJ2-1	TGTGCCAGCAATTTCCAGGGGATCCCTAACAATGAGCAGTTCTTC	CASNFQGIPNNEQFF
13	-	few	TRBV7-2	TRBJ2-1	TGTGCCAGCAGCTTAGGTTGGTACAATGAGCAGTTCTTC	CASSLGWYNEQFF
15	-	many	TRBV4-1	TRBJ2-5	TGCGCCAGCAGCCAAGAACCAGCGCGCCAAGAGACCCAGTACTTC	CASSQEPARQETQYF
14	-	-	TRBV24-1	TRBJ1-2	TGTGCCACCAGTGACGAGCCCGGGCCGGATGGCTACACCTTC	CATSDEPGPDGYTF
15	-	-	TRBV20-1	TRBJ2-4	TGCAGTGCACCCGGGGCAGCGACCTCTTCCCCCATTCAGTACTTC	CSAPGAATSSPIQYF
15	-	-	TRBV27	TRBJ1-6	TGTGCCAGCAGTTCCCTGTTGCAAGATAATTCACCCCTCCACTTT	CASSSLLQDNSPLHF
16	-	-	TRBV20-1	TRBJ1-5	TGCAGTGCTAGAGATCAGGCCAGGGGAGGACTTCAGCCCCAGCATTTT	CSARDQARGGLQPQHF
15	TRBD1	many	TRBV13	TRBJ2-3	TGTGCCAGCAGCTTTGGGACAGGGAGGCCAGATACGCAGTATTTT	CASSFGTGRPDTQYF
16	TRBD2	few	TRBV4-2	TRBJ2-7	TGTGCCAGCAGCCAAGGACTAGCTCTAGGGTCCTACGAGCAGTACTTC	CASSQGLALGSYEQYF
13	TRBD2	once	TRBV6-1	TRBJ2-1	TGTGCCAGCAGTGCTCCGGGAGGCAATGAGCAGTTCTTC	CASSAPGGNEQFF
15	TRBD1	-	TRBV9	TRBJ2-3	TGTGCCAGCAGCACACAGGGGTATAGCACAGATACGCAGTATTTT	CASSTQGYSTDTQYF
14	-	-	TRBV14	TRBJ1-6	TGTGGCAGCAGCCAGGAAACAGGCTCCTCACCCCTCCACTTT	CGSSQETGSSPLHF
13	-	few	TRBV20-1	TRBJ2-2	TGCAGTGCTGGTCTATGGGGGACCGGGGAGCTGTTTTTT	CSAGLWGTGELFF
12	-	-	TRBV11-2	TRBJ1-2	TGTGCCAGCAGCTTATTCACTTTTGGCTACACCTTC	CASSLFTFGYTF
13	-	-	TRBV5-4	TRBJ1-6	TGTGCCAGCAGCTTGAGGACACAGGGCCGTTTGACGTTT	CASSLRTQGRLTF
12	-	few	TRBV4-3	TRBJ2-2	TGCGCCAGCAAAAGGACGGCCGGGGAGCTGTTTTTT	CASKRTAGELFF
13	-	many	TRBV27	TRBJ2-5	TGTGCCAGCAGTTTAAGTGGCCAAGAGACCCAGTACTTC	CASSLSGQETQYF
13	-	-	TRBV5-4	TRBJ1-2	TGTGCCAGCAGCTTGCAGCAAGTCTATGGCTACACCTTC	CASSLQQVYGYTF
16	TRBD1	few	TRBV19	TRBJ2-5	TGTGCCAGTAGTTTCCGGACAGGGGCCCTTCAAGAGACCCAGTACTTC	CASSFRTGALQETQYF
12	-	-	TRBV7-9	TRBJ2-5	TGTGCCAGCAGCCGGTCCCAAGAGACCCAGTACTTC	CASSRSQETQYF
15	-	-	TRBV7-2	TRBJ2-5	TGTGCCAGCAGCCCTCTTCCGGGACACGGAGGGACCCAGTACTTC	CASSPLPGHGGTQYF
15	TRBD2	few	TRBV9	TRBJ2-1	TGTGCCAGCACCCCCCTAGCGGGTAATTACAATGAGCAGTTCTTC	CASTPLAGNYNEQFF
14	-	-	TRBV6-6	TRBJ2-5	TGTGCCAGCAGTTATTTTGTGGAAGGAGAGACCCAGTACTTC	CASSYFVEGETQYF
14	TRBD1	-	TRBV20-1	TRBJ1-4	TGCAGTGCCGCCCGGGACAGGGGAAAGGAAAAACTGTTTTTT	CSAARDRGKEKLFF
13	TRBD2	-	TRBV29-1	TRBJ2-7	TGCAGCGTTGATAGTCTAGCGGGGTCCGAGCAGTACTTC	CSVDSLAGSEQYF
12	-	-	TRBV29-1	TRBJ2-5	TGCAGCGTTGAGGGGGGGCTGGAGACCCAGTACTTC	CSVEGGLETQYF
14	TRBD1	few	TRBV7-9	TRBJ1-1	TGTGCCAGCAGCTTAACGGGGGACAGGGCTGAAGCTTTCTTT	CASSLTGDRAEAFF
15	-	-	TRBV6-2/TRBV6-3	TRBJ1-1	TGTGCCAGCAGAGCCGCGGGACGAGTGAACACTGAAGCTTTCTTT	CASRAAGRVNTEAFF
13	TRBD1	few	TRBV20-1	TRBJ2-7	TGCAGTGCGAGCGGGACAGGGCGATACGAGCAGTACTTC	CSASGTGRYEQYF
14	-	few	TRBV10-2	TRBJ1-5	TGCGCCAGCAGTGACCCCTATAGCAATCAGCCCCAGCATTTT	CASSDPYSNQPQHF
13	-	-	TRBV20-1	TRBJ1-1	TGCAGTGCTAGAGGGAGCAGGTACACTGAAGCTTTCTTT	CSARGSRYTEAFF
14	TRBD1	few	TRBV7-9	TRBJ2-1	TGTGCCAGCAGCCCCCGGGACAGCTACAATGAGCAGTTCTTC	CASSPRDSYNEQFF
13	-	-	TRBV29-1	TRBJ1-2	TGCAGCGTCGAAGGACCGGGCCTGGATGGCTACACCTTC	CSVEGPGLDGYTF
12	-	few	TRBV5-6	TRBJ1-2	TGTGCCAGCAGCTCGCAGAACTATGGCTACACCTTC	CASSSQNYGYTF
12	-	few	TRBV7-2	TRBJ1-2	TGTGCCAGCAGCCCGAGACAGCCTGGCTACACCTTC	CASSPRQPGYTF
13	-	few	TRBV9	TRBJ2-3	TGTGCCAGCAGCGTCATAAGCACAGATACGCAGTATTTT	CASSVISTDTQYF